Below, 32 T cell receptor beta chains from the same sample are listed, as sequenced in a study of cytomegalovirus exposure and HLA in healthy donors. Researchers ran the PCR with 60 Vbeta and 13 Jbeta primers. Libraries were prepared by immunoSEQ multiplex PCR; TCRdb keeps only in-frame clonotypes and omits some of them. The sample shows some 170,000 clones, about 69% of them seen only once. Material: PBMCs. The source is a human donor in good health.

The rearrangement joins TRBV10-2 to TRBJ2-2; TRBD2 matches 11 bases. The germline V gene encodes CDR1 WSHSY and CDR2 SAAADI. This CDR3 is built from 15 residues. V gave up 6 bases and J gave up 4 bases; unmatched junction bases: 4. This CDR3 is CASRPGLAVTGELFF. In DNA form, the CDR3 reads TGCGCCAGCAGGCCGGGACTAGCGGTCACCGGGGAGCTGTTTTTT.

The gene calls are TRBV5-5 and TRBJ2-7, with TRBD1 matching over 10 bases. The CDR3 length is 15 residues. Germline assignment: CDR1 SGHKS and CDR2 YYEKEE (reference sequence). V shed 3 bases, J shed 2 bases, and the junction held 5 bases outside the gene matches. The CDR3 DNA sequence: TGTGCCAGCAGCTCATCCGGGACAGGGGCCTACGAGCAGTACTTC. It is translated as CASSSSGTGAYEQYF.

This clone showed up just a few times. The chain has TRBV30 and TRBJ2-7; a possible D gene is TRBD1 (5 bases). CDR1 is GTSNPN and CDR2 is SVGIG in the germline V gene (reference sequence). This CDR3 spans 13 amino acids. V was shortened by 0 bases and J by 2 bases, with 8 bases between the two germline ends. The CDR3 DNA reads as TGTGCCTGGAGTGTAGACAGCACCTACGAGCAGTACTTC. Translating it yields CAWSVDSTYEQYF.

This clone appeared a few times. The gene calls are TRBV7-9 and TRBJ2-7, with 8 bases that match TRBD1. Germline trimming cut 5 bases from V and 5 bases from J; bases unmatched to any gene: 2. Per germline, CDR1 SEHNR and CDR2 FQNEAQ (reference sequence). The length of the CDR3 is 12 residues. The CDR3 sequence: CASSRTGNEQYF. The CDR3, as DNA: TGTGCCAGCAGCCGGACAGGGAACGAGCAGTACTTC.

This clone was seen a handful of times. The chain combines TRBV19 with TRBJ1-4, with 7 bases lining up with TRBD1. The CDR3 extends over 15 amino acids. The V and J ends lost 8 bases and 8 bases, in that order; junction bases with no gene match: 14. Per germline, CDR1 LNHDA and CDR2 SQIVND (reference sequence). The CDR3 bases are TGTGCCAGTTACGGAGTGAGACAGGGTGTGGAAAAACTGTTTTTT. Its translation is CASYGVRQGVEKLFF.

This chain connects TRBV5-1 to TRBJ1-2; 7 nucleotides match TRBD1. J lost 2 bases, V lost 5 bases, and 6 bases had no gene match. This CDR3 comprises 14 residues. The germline V gene has CDR1 SGHRS and CDR2 YFSETQ. CDR3 DNA: TGCGCCAGCAGTTTTGGGACAGCCAACTATGGCTACACCTTC. Protein: CASSFGTANYGYTF.

This clone was detected a few times. The gene calls are TRBV7-8 and TRBJ2-5; D perhaps matches TRBD2 (6 bases). Per germline, CDR1 SGHVS and CDR2 FQNEAQ. The germline V and J ends were trimmed by 8 bases and 5 bases, with 9 bases remaining between them. This CDR3 has 11 amino acids. The CDR3 DNA follows: TGTGCCAGCGGGGACTCGGAGACCCAGTACTTC. As protein: CASGDSETQYF.

This rearrangement joins TRBV7-9 to TRBJ2-7, with 11 nucleotides matching TRBD1. The CDR3 loop spans 17 amino acids. The germline gives CDR1 SEHNR, CDR2 FQNEAQ (reference sequence). V trimming: 5 bases; J trimming: 5 bases; junction bases outside the gene matches: 14. The DNA of the CDR3 is TGTGCCAGCAGCCCCCAGTCGGGGACAGGGGGAAGCGACGAGCAGTACTTC. The encoded protein is CASSPQSGTGGSDEQYF.

In this sample, this clone turned up a few times. The chain joins TRBV29-1 to TRBJ2-2; 14 nucleotides line up with TRBD2. Trimming at V came to 6 bases and at J to 1 base, leaving 4 bases not matched to a gene. The CDR3 contains 16 residues. Per the germline V gene, CDR1 is SQVTM and CDR2 is ANQGSEA. The CDR3 DNA is TGCAGCGTGACTAGCGGGGGGGGAGGGAACACCGGGGAGCTGTTTTTT. Amino acid sequence: CSVTSGGGGNTGELFF.

The V gene is TRBV6-5, the J gene TRBJ1-2; 7 positions agree with TRBD1. CDR3 length: 14 amino acids. The junction had 7 bases not matched to a gene; V was cut back by 5 bases and J by 4 bases. Germline CDR1 reads MNHEY; CDR2 reads SVGAGI. The CDR3 loop is CASSTAGQVYGYTF. The DNA of the CDR3 is TGTGCCAGCAGTACCGCCGGACAGGTCTATGGCTACACCTTC.

The chain couples TRBV11-3 to TRBJ2-2; D might be TRBD2 (6 bases). The CDR3 contains 16 residues. Trimming removed 0 bases from V and 8 bases from J, with 16 bases in between. Germline values: CDR1 SGHNT, CDR2 YENEEA. In DNA form, the CDR3 reads TGTGCCAGCAGCTTAGATGTCACGGGGGTCTGGGGGGAGCTGTTTTTT. Its protein product is CASSLDVTGVWGELFF.

This clone has just one count. V usage is TRBV7-9 and J usage is TRBJ1-1; D might be TRBD1 (5 bases). In germline, CDR1 is SEHNR, CDR2 FQNEAQ (reference sequence). This CDR3 is 16 amino acids long. Trimming removed 6 bases from V and 4 bases from J, with 21 bases in between. Here the CDR3 reads CASREKNQGITTEAFF. The CDR3 DNA is TGTGCCAGCAGGGAGAAAAACCAGGGTATAACCACTGAAGCTTTCTTT.

The genes are TRBV18 and TRBJ1-6, with TRBD1 matching 10 bases. This CDR3 comprises 16 residues. Germline loops: CDR1 KGHSH, CDR2 LQKENI. The V and J ends lost 2 bases and 5 bases, in that order; junction bases with no gene match: 3. CDR3 residues: CASSPDRGPDNSPLHF. Here the CDR3 DNA reads TGTGCCAGCTCACCAGACAGGGGGCCCGATAATTCACCCCTCCACTTT.

This clone occurred a few times. J is TRBJ1-6 and V is TRBV7-8; D remains unclear. The CDR3 runs 14 residues. Germline CDR1 reads SGHVS; CDR2 reads FQNEAQ. Trimming left V 1 base short and J 10 bases short, with 11 bases between. The CDR3, as DNA: TGTGCCAGCAGCTTAGATCTTGGGCGATCACCCCTCCACTTT. Its protein product is CASSLDLGRSPLHF.

The chain employs TRBV12-5 and TRBJ2-4; 7 positions agree with TRBD2. The CDR3 is made up of 17 amino acids. Germline-derived CDR1 and CDR2 are LGHNT and FRNRAP. With 0 bases clipped from V and 1 base from J, the junction kept 6 bases outside the gene matches. This CDR3 is CASGLVRAGDAKNIQYF. As DNA, the CDR3 is TGTGCTAGTGGTTTGGTACGGGCGGGGGACGCCAAAAACATTCAGTACTTC. Filled out from reference TRBV12-5 and TRBJ2-4, the complete variable domain reads DARVTQTPRHKVTEMGQEVTMRCQPILGHNTVFWYRQTMMQGLELLAYFRNRAPLDDSGMPKDRFSAEMPDATLATLKIQPSEPRDSAVYFCASGLVRAGDAKNIQYFGAGTRLSVL.

The V gene is TRBV4-3, the J gene TRBJ2-3, with D hard to call. Trimming removed 2 bases from V and 1 base from J, with 7 bases in between. The CDR3 has 14 residues. CDR1 and CDR2 (germline): LGHNA, YSLEER. The CDR3 nucleotides are TGCGCCAGCAGCCAAATCCGGGGCACAGATACGCAGTATTTT. This sequence encodes CASSQIRGTDTQYF.

CDR3 protein: CASSRQGLSNQPQHF. The DNA of the CDR3 is TGTGCCAGCAGTAGACAGGGGTTAAGCAATCAGCCCCAGCATTTT. The chain links TRBV11-2 to TRBJ1-5, with 8 positions matching TRBD1. Germline lookup yields CDR1 SGHAT and CDR2 FQNNGV. V lost 6 bases and J lost 1; bases outside the gene matches: 5. This CDR3 has 15 residues.

The V call is TRBV19, the J call TRBJ2-5; TRBD1 is a possible D gene (6 bases). The CDR3 runs 15 residues. With 5 bases removed from V and 2 bases from J, the gap between germline ends came to 15 bases. The germline V gene has CDR1 LNHDA and CDR2 SQIVND (reference sequence). CDR3 sequence (DNA): TGTGCCAGTAGTTCCACGGGCCAGGGGCAAGAGACCCAGTACTTC. It yields the protein CASSSTGQGQETQYF. The full variable domain, rest sourced from reference TRBV19 and TRBJ2-5, is DGGITQSPKYLFRKEGQNVTLSCEQNLNHDAMYWYRQDPGQGLRLIYYSQIVNDFQKGDIAEGYSVSREKKESFPLTVTSAQKNPTAFYLCASSSTGQGQETQYFGPGTRLLVL.

Only a few counts were recorded for this clone. The V call is TRBV7-2, the J call TRBJ2-7; D remains ambiguous. V was clipped by 5 bases and J by 0 bases, with 17 bases between them. Germline CDR1 SGHTA, CDR2 FQGNSA. The CDR3 is 16 amino acids. CDR3 residues: CASSASSNRDSYEQYF. The DNA for the CDR3 is TGTGCCAGCAGCGCGTCGTCTAACAGAGACTCCTACGAGCAGTACTTC.

In its sample, this clone was seen a few times. The DNA for the CDR3 is TGTGCCAGCAGTACAACCTTGCTCTACGAGCAGTACTTC. This translates into CASSTTLLYEQYF. The chain combines TRBV25-1 with TRBJ2-7; D is unclear. The germline V and J ends were trimmed by 5 bases and 3 bases, with 11 bases remaining between them. Germline values: CDR1 MGHDK, CDR2 SYGVNS. CDR3 size: 13 residues.

The chain recombines TRBV14 with TRBJ2-5; TRBD2 agrees at 8 bases. Germline loops: CDR1 SGHDN, CDR2 FVKESK. The length of the CDR3 is 14 residues. Trimming removed 4 bases from V and 5 bases from J; junction bases left unmatched: 6. The CDR3, as DNA: TGTGCCAGCAGCCCTGCGACTAGCGTGGAGACCCAGTACTTC. Translated: CASSPATSVETQYF.

The chain recombines TRBV11-3 with TRBJ2-1; 9 nucleotides align to TRBD1. The CDR3 is made up of 14 amino acids. Germline V CDR1 and CDR2: SGHNT, YENEEA. V shed 4 bases, J shed 11 bases, and the junction held 9 bases outside the gene matches. The CDR3 bases are TGTGCCAGCAGCTCCCCTCGACAGGGGGGACAGCAGTTCTTC. Its protein is CASSSPRQGGQQFF.

V is TRBV19 and J is TRBJ2-1, with D uncertain. Germline V CDR1 and CDR2: LNHDA, SQIVND (reference sequence). With 1 base removed from V and 4 bases from J, the gap between germline ends came to 5 bases. The CDR3 is 13 amino acids. The CDR3 DNA is TGTGCCAGTAGTATAGGACTTTACAATGAGCAGTTCTTC. It translates to CASSIGLYNEQFF.

The chain's CDR3 is CASSLGRDYEQYF. The CDR3 coding sequence is TGTGCCAGCAGTTTGGGCAGGGATTACGAGCAGTACTTC. V gene TRBV6-5 combines with J gene TRBJ2-7; maybe TRBD1 (5 bases). The CDR3 sequence is 13 residues long. V was clipped by 4 bases and J by 4 bases, with 11 bases between them. Looked up from germline, CDR1 is MNHEY and CDR2 is SVGAGI.

The chain joins TRBV27 to TRBJ1-1; 9 bases line up with TRBD1. This CDR3 is 18 amino acids long. The V segment lost 2 bases and the J segment 4 bases; nucleotides outside the gene matches: 14. Germline V CDR1 and CDR2: MNHEY, SMNVEV (reference sequence). The CDR3 loop is CASSLRASTGGMITEAFF. As DNA, the CDR3 is TGTGCCAGCAGTTTAAGGGCCTCGACAGGGGGAATGATCACTGAAGCTTTCTTT.

The CDR3 coding sequence is TGTGCCAGCAGCGTTCAAGGGGGTCGAGAGGAAAAACTGTTTTTT. Its protein is CASSVQGGREEKLFF. The chain carries TRBV9 and TRBJ1-4, with D maybe TRBD1 (6 bases). This CDR3 has 15 residues. The germline V gene encodes CDR1 SGDLS and CDR2 YYNGEE. V dropped 2 bases and J dropped 8 bases, with 16 bases sitting between them.

This clone was seen only a few times. The chain links TRBV10-3 to TRBJ2-1; D unclear. This CDR3 region has 10 residues. Germline V gene data show CDR1 as ENHRY and CDR2 as SYGVKD. Trimming cost V 9 bases and J 9 bases, with 9 bases left between them. CDR3: CAIPSPEQFF. The CDR3 nucleotides read TGTGCCATTCCTTCCCCTGAGCAGTTCTTC.

The chain employs TRBV2 and TRBJ1-1; no reliable D call. The length of the CDR3 is 15 residues. V was trimmed by 1 base and J by 1 base, leaving 10 bases between them. CDR1 and CDR2 (germline): SNHLY, FYNNEI. The CDR3 bases are TGTGCCAGCAGTGAAGGGGCAGACCCGAACACTGAAGCTTTCTTT. This gives the protein CASSEGADPNTEAFF.

The CDR3 DNA reads TGCGCCAGCAGCACCCCGACAGGGGGGAATGGCTACACCTTC. Protein product: CASSTPTGGNGYTF. This chain joins TRBV5-1 and TRBJ1-2; TRBD1 aligns across 9 bases. The CDR3 loop spans 14 amino acids. CDR1 and CDR2 (germline): SGHRS, YFSETQ. V shed 4 bases and J 6 bases; nucleotides not matched to a gene: 7.

This clone came up a few times. This chain connects TRBV7-9 to TRBJ2-2; possibly TRBD2 for D (6 bases). Germline lookup yields CDR1 SEHNR and CDR2 FQNEAQ (reference sequence). V was pared by 5 bases and J by 7 bases, with 11 bases between. This CDR3 has 13 amino acids. CDR3 region: CASSQRDFGELFF. The CDR3 DNA sequence: TGTGCCAGCAGCCAACGGGACTTCGGGGAGCTGTTTTTT.

On this clone itself: At one end, the junction sequence differs from germline, possibly due to a read error. The chain employs TRBV6-1 and TRBJ1-2; 12 nucleotides match TRBD1. This CDR3 region has 15 residues. The germline gives CDR1 MNHNS, CDR2 SASEGT. DNA for the CDR3: TGTGCCAGCAGAGAAGGGACAGGGGGCTTCTTTGGCTACACCTTC. Translation gives CASREGTGGFFGYTF.

This clone has a handful of counts. The chain uses TRBV4-1 and TRBJ2-2; 7 nucleotides align to TRBD1. Germline values: CDR1 MGHRA, CDR2 YSYEKL. After removal of 1 base from V and 0 bases from J, the junction contained 8 bases not matched to a gene. The CDR3 is 18 residues long. CDR3 residues: CASSQGPGTASNTGELFF. The CDR3 DNA follows: TGCGCCAGCAGCCAAGGGCCTGGGACAGCCTCGAACACCGGGGAGCTGTTTTTT.